This record covers a single T cell receptor (beta chain). Which antigen it targets is not known. The record has no base qualities; no much larger clone is one base away. The germline V gene (reference sequence) supplies CDR1 MNHEY and CDR2 SMNVEV. V drops 3 bases and J drops 3 bases, leaving 12 bases in between. Its CDR3 holds 14 amino acids, cysteine through phenylalanine. The retained sequence is limited to the CDR3, 42 bases, with the frame set at the first base. The data belong to a study of OX40 agonist ivuxolimab in advanced cancers. About the study as a whole: The costimulatory receptor OX40 (CD134) was targeted by ivuxolimab, a fully human IgG2 agonistic monoclonal antibody. Intravenous ivuxolimab was administered to patients every 2 weeks at six dose levels: 0.01, 0.1, 0.3, 1.5, 3 and 10 mg/kg. Of the roughly 51 patients in dose escalation, about 20 had hepatocellular carcinoma, approximately 15 had melanoma, 9 had renal cell carcinoma and 9 had head and neck cancer. In the dose-escalation cohort, around four fifths of patients were male, and the mean age was 60 years with a range of roughly 23 to 79. Patients were allowed to have had prior anti-PD-1, anti-PD-L1 or anti-CTLA-4 therapy, and 30% to 50% of the dose-escalation patients had previously received checkpoint inhibitors. Partial responses occurred in three dose-escalation patients, of whom one had hepatocellular carcinoma and two had cutaneous melanoma. Peripheral TCRbeta sequencing aimed to test whether ivuxolimab altered TCR sequence diversity and caused clonal T-cell expansion. The paper reports the monotherapy dose-escalation portion (N of about 50 patients) of the phase I ivuxolimab trial.

To sequence the TCRbeta CDR3 region, genomic DNA was isolated from the sorted cells. TCRbeta CDR3 regions were sequenced using the immunoSEQ Assay. Not all clones reach the TCRdb copy of this immuneACCESS table, which keeps in-frame sequences only. Checked studies attribute under half of the gap to unresolved V genes and leave the rest unexplained. Recorded for this sample are approximately 45,000 clones; roughly 88% of them occurred a single time. Clones ranked in the top ten supply roughly 18% of the sample. The paper's findings and limits, for the study overall: Low levels of normalized T-cell clonal expansion were also seen in some patients who did not respond. Clonal expansion of both CD4+ and CD8+ blood T cells was observed from baseline to week 6 at doses 0.1 to 3.0 mg/kg. The antigen specificity of the peripheral T cells that underwent clonal expansion was not determined. After ivuxolimab, CD8+ T cells had more expanded clones than CD4+ T cells on average. In the 0.1-3.0 mg/kg groups, partial responders were among the patients with the lowest normalized peripheral clonal expansion, particularly in CD8+ T cells.

Patients with autoimmune disease history or receiving systemic immunosuppression were excluded from the trial. Peripheral blood for TCR sequencing was drawn from every dose cohort at baseline, at cycle 4 day 1 and at cycle 7 day 1. The samples were drawn from a first-in-human, open-label, multicenter phase I dose-escalation trial of ivuxolimab. Adults with locally advanced or metastatic head and neck squamous cell, hepatocellular, melanoma or renal cell carcinoma were enrolled in the trial. Before TCR sequencing, CD4+ and CD8+ T cells were separately sorted from peripheral blood. The chain was built from TRBV27 and TRBJ2-7, and the D gene may be TRBD2, 5 bases matching. This TCR derives from an adult with an advanced solid tumor such as melanoma, head and neck, liver or kidney cancer. Here the sequenced sample was CD4+ or CD8+ T cells sorted from blood, taken in a trial of the OX40 agonist ivuxolimab. The CDR3 in this case is CASSLWGDHYEQYF. The DNA is as follows: TGTGCCAGCAGTTTGTGGGGAGACCACTACGAGCAGTACTTC.